The clone carrying this TCR beta chain was counted between two and nine times. Its antigen is not known. The CDR3 consists of 16 residues. Germline values: CDR1 MNHEY, CDR2 SMNVEV (reference sequence). With 6 bases clipped from V and 6 bases from J, the junction kept 13 bases outside the gene matches. These data belong to a study of T cell responses to AZD1222 COVID-19 vaccine. Some clones are missing from TCRdb's copy, which holds only in-frame ones; the method was immunoSEQ multiplex PCR. Found here are about 120,000 clones, approximately 85% of them singletons; the top ten hold 9% to 9.5%. General study findings and limits: The study found Spike-specific TCR breadth and depth rose after two AZD1222 doses. Reportedly, nearly half of unique spike TCRs recognized epitopes outside B.1.351/B.1.1.7 mutations. Females outnumbered males among donors, who were mostly white British; clonal diversity was possibly underestimated. Vaccine-associated CD4 TCRs spanned spike, dominant at 160-218 and 743-854.

The chain links TRBV27 to TRBJ2-2; 7 bases line up with TRBD1. This TCR derives from an adult in good health. Sequencing was performed on peripheral blood, taken on day 0 of AZD1222 vaccination. This CDR3 is CASRRGGGFIPGELFF. CDR3 coding DNA: TGTGCCAGCAGACGAGGGGGCGGGTTTATCCCCGGGGAGCTGTTTTTT.